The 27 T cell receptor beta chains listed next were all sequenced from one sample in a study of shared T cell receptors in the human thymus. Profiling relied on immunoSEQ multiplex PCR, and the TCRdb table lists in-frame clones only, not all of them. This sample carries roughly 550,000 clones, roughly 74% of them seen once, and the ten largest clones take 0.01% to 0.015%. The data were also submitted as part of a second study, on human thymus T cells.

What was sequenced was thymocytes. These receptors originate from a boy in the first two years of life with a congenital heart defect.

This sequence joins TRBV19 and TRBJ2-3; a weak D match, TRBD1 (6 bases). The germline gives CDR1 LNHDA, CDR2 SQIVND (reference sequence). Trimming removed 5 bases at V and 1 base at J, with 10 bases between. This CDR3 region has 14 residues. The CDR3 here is CASSASGGTDTQYF. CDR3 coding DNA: TGTGCCAGTAGTGCCTCAGGGGGCACAGATACGCAGTATTTT.

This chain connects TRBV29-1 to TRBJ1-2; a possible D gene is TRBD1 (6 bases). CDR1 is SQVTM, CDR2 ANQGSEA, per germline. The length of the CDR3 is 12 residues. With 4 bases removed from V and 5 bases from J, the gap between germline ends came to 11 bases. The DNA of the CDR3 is TGCAGCGTTGTGCAGGGGAAATATGGCTACACCTTC. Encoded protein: CSVVQGKYGYTF.

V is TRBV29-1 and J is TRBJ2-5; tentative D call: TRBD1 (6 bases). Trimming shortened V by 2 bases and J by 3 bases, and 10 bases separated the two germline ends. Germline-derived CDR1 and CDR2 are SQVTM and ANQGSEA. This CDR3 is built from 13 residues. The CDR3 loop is CSVEIRDKETQYF. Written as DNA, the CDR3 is TGCAGCGTTGAAATCCGGGACAAAGAGACCCAGTACTTC.

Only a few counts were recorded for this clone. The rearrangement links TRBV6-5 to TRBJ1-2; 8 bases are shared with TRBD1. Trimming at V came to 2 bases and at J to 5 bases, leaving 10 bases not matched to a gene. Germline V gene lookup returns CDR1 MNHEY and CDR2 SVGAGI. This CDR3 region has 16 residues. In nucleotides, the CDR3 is TGTGCCAGCAGTTACCGGACGACAGGGGCGCTTTATGGCTACACCTTC. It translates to CASSYRTTGALYGYTF.

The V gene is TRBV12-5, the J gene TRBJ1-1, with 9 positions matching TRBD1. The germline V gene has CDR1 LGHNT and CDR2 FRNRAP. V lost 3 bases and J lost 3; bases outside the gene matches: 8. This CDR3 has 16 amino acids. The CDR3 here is CASGLGTGFLDTEAFF. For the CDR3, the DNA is TGTGCTAGTGGTTTAGGGACAGGGTTTTTAGACACTGAAGCTTTCTTT.

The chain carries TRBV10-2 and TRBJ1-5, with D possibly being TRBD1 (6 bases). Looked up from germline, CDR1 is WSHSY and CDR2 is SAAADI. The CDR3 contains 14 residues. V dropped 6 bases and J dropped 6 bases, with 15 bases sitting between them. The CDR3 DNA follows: TGCGCCAGCAGCGAACAGGGCCTTGGTCAGCCCCAGCATTTT. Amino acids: CASSEQGLGQPQHF.

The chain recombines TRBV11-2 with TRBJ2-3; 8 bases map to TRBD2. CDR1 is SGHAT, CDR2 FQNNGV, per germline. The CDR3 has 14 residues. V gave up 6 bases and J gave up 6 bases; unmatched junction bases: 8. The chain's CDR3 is CASRTGGGTDTQYF. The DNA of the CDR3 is TGTGCCAGCAGAACGGGGGGGGGTACGGATACGCAGTATTTT.

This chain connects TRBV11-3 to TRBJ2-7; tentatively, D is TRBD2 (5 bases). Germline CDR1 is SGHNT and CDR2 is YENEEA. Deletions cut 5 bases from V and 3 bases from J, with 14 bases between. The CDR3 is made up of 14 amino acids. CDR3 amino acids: CASSPGLQNYEQYF. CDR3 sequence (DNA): TGTGCCAGCAGCCCTGGACTGCAGAACTACGAGCAGTACTTC.

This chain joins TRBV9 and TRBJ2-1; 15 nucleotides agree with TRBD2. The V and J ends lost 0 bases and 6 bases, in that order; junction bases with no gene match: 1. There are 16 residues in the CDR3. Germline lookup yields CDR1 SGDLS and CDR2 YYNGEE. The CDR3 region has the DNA TGTGCCAGCAGCGTAGTGGGACTAGCGGGAGGCAATGAGCAGTTCTTC. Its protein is CASSVVGLAGGNEQFF. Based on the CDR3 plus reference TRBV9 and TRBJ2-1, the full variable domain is DSGVTQTPKHLITATGQRVTLRCSPRSGDLSVYWYQQSLDQGLQFLIQYYNGEERAKGNILERFSAQQFPDLHSELNLSSLELGDSALYFCASSVVGLAGGNEQFFGPGTRLTVL.

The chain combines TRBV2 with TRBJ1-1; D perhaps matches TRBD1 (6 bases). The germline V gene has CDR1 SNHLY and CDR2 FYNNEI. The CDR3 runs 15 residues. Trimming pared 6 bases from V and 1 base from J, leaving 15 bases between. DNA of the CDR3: TGTGCCAGCAGGAGACAGGACATCGAGAACACTGAAGCTTTCTTT. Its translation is CASRRQDIENTEAFF.

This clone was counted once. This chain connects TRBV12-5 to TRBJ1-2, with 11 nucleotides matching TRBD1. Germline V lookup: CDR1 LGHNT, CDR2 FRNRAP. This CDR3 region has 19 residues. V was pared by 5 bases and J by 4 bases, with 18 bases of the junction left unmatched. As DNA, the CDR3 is TGTGCTAGTGGTCCCGGGCCCCCCCACCGGGACAGGGGGACCTATGGCTACACCTTC. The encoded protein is CASGPGPPHRDRGTYGYTF.

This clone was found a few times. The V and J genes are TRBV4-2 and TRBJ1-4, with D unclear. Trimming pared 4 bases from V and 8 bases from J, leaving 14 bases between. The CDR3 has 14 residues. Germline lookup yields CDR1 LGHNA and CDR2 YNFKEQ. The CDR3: CASSLSATGEKLFF. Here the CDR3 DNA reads TGTGCCAGCAGCCTCAGCGCTACTGGAGAAAAACTGTTTTTT.

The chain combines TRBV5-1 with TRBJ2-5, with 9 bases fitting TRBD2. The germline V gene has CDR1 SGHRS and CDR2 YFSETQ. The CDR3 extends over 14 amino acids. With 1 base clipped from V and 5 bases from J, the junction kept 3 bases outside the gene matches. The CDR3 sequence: CASSLTAGGETQYF. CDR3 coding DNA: TGCGCCAGCAGCTTGACCGCGGGAGGGGAGACCCAGTACTTC.

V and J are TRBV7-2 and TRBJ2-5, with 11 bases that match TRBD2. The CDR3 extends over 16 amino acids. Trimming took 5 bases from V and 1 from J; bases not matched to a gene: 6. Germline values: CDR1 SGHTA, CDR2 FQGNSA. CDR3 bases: TGTGCCAGCAGCGTGGGTCTAGCGGGAGGCCAAGAGACCCAGTACTTC. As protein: CASSVGLAGGQETQYF.

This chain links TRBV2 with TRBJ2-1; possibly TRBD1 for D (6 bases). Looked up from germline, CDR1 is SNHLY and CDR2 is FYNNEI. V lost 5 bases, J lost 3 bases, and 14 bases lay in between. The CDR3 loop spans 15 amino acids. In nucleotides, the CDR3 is TGTGCCAGCAGTCTCCCAGGGGTCCTCTACAATGAGCAGTTCTTC. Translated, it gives CASSLPGVLYNEQFF.

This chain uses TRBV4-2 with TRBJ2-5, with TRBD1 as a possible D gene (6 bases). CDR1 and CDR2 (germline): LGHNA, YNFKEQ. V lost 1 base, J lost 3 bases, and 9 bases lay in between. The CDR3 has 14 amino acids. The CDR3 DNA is TGTGCCAGCAGCCAAGCCCCAGGGGAAGAGACCCAGTACTTC. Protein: CASSQAPGEETQYF.

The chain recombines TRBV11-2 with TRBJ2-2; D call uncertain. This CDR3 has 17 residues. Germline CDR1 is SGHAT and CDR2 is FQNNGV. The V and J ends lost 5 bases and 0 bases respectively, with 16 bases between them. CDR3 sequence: CASSPPGKASNTGELFF. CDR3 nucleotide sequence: TGTGCCAGCAGCCCCCCGGGTAAGGCCTCGAACACCGGGGAGCTGTTTTTT.

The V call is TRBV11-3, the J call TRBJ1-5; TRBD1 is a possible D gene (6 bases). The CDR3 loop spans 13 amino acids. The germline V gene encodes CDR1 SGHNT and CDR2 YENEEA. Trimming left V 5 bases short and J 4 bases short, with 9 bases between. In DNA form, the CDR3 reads TGTGCCAGCAGCCCGGACAGTAATCAGCCCCAGCATTTT. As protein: CASSPDSNQPQHF.

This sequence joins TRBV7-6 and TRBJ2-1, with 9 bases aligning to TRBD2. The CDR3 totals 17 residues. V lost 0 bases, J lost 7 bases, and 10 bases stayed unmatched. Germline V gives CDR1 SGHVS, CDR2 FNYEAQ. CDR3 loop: CASSLAPSSGTRNEQFF. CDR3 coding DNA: TGTGCCAGCAGCTTAGCCCCATCTAGCGGGACTAGGAATGAGCAGTTCTTC.

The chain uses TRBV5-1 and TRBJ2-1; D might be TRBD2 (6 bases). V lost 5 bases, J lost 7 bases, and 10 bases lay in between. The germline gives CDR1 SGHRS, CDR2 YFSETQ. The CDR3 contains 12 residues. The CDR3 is CASREGPNEQFF. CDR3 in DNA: TGCGCCAGCAGGGAGGGACCGAATGAGCAGTTCTTC.

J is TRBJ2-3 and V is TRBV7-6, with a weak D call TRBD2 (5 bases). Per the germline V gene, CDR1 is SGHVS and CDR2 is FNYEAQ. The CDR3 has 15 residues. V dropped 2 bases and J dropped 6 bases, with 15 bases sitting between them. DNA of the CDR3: TGTGCCAGCAGCTTACGGGGTACAGATGGGGATACGCAGTATTTT. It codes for CASSLRGTDGDTQYF. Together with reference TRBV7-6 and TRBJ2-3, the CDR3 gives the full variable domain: GAGVSQSPRYKVTKRGQDVALRCDPISGHVSLYWYRQALGQGPEFLTYFNYEAQQDKSGLPNDRFSAERPEGSISTLTIQRTEQRDSAMYRCASSLRGTDGDTQYFGPGTRLTVL.

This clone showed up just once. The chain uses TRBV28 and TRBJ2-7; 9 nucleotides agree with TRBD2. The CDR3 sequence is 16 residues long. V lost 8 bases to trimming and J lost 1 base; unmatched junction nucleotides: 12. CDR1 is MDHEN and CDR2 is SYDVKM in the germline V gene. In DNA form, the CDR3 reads TGTGCCAGCCGCCGGGCGGGAGGGCCCAGGTCCTACGAGCAGTACTTC. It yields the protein CASRRAGGPRSYEQYF.

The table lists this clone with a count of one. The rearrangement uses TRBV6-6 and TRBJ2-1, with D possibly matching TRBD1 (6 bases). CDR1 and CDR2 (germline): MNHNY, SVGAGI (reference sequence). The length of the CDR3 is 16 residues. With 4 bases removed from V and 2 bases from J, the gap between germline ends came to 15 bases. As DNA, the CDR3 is TGTGCCAGCAGTTCATTCCAGGGGCACCCCTACAATGAGCAGTTCTTC. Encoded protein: CASSSFQGHPYNEQFF.

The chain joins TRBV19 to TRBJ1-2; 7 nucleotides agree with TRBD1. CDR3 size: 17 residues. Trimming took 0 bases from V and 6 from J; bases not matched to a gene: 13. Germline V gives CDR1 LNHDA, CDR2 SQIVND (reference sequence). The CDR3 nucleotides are TGTGCCAGTAGTATAGATCTCTTCGTAGAGGGGGCGCATGGCTACACCTTC. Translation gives CASSIDLFVEGAHGYTF.

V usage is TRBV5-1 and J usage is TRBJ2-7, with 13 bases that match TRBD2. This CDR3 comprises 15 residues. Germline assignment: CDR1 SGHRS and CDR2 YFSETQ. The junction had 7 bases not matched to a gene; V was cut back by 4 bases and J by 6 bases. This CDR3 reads CASSITSGRAFEQYF. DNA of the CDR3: TGCGCCAGCAGCATTACTAGCGGGAGGGCCTTCGAGCAGTACTTC.

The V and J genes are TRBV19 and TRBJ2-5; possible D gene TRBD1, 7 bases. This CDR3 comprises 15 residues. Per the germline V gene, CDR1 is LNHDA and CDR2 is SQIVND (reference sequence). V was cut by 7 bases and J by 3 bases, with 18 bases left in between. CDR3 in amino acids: CASTPQGRGEETQYF. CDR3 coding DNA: TGTGCCAGTACCCCCCAGGGCAGGGGGGAAGAGACCCAGTACTTC.

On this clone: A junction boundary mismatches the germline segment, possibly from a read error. Here the CDR3 DNA reads TGTGCTAGCAGACGGACTAGCGGAAATACCGGGGAGCTGTTTTTT. Protein sequence: CASRRTSGNTGELFF. This chain connects TRBV7-7 to TRBJ2-2; 10 bases line up with TRBD2. This CDR3 contains 15 residues. Germline V gene sequence: CDR1 SSHAT, CDR2 FNYEAQ (reference sequence).